A selection of T cell receptor beta chains follows, all from one sample in a study of CD8 T cells in ankylosing spondylitis. TCRdb passed the 5' RACE reads through MiXCR, listing each CDR3 protein once. The repertoire holds about 130,000 distinct CDR3 sequences, with about 13% as singletons. Specimen: blood, either unsorted or a sorted T cell fraction (not recorded which). Every receptor here comes from a female donor with ankylosing spondylitis or in good health (not recorded which). The CDR3 runs from the conserved cysteine through the conserved F or W. The order of the fields is D gene, clone size, V gene, J gene, CDR3 protein, CDR3 DNA. A D gene is named only where the DNA matches it firmly. Not every row has a clone size; where given, it reads once, few, many or a size class.

D: NA
size: many
V: TRBV5-5
J: TRBJ1-3
CDR3: CASSLVWGSGNTIYF
DNA: TGTGCCAGCAGCTTGGTGTGGGGATCTGGAAACACCATATATTTT

D: TRBD2
size: NA
V: TRBV19
J: TRBJ2-1
CDR3: CASSIVRRGGSYNEQFF
DNA: TGTGCCAGTAGTATAGTTAGGCGGGGGGGCTCTTACAATGAGCAGTTCTTC

D: NA
size: NA
V: TRBV5-6
J: TRBJ1-1
CDR3: CASSSTGRSAEAFF
DNA: TGTGCCAGCAGCTCGACAGGAAGGTCGGCTGAAGCTTTCTTT

D: TRBD1
size: many
V: TRBV11-2
J: TRBJ1-3
CDR3: CASRGQGSGNTIYF
DNA: TGTGCCAGCAGGGGACAGGGCTCTGGAAACACCATATATTTT

D: NA
size: few
V: TRBV6-1
J: TRBJ2-3
CDR3: CASSKVGPDTQYF
DNA: TGTGCCAGCAGTAAAGTTGGGCCAGATACGCAGTATTTT

D: NA
size: many
V: TRBV6-2/TRBV6-3
J: TRBJ2-1
CDR3: CASSSGTGNNEQFF
DNA: TGTGCCAGCAGTTCCGGGACTGGCAACAATGAGCAGTTCTTC

D: NA
size: many
V: TRBV5-6
J: TRBJ1-1
CDR3: CASSLGQVGTEAFF
DNA: TGTGCCAGCAGCTTGGGCCAGGTTGGCACTGAAGCTTTCTTT

D: NA
size: NA
V: TRBV20-1
J: TRBJ1-5
CDR3: CSAANLNQGGGNQPQHF
DNA: TGCAGTGCCGCTAACCTAAATCAGGGCGGGGGCAATCAGCCCCAGCATTTT

D: NA
size: NA
V: TRBV19
J: TRBJ1-2
CDR3: CASSTGAPYGYTF
DNA: TGTGCCAGTAGTACGGGTGCCCCCTATGGCTACACCTTC

D: NA
size: few
V: TRBV28
J: TRBJ2-6
CDR3: CASSSGLLGANVLTF
DNA: TGTGCCAGCAGCTCGGGCCTACTTGGGGCCAACGTCCTGACTTTC

D: NA
size: once
V: TRBV20-1
J: TRBJ2-3
CDR3: CSARLVATDTQYF
DNA: TGCAGTGCTCGATTGGTCGCCACAGATACGCAGTATTTT

D: NA
size: NA
V: TRBV25-1
J: TRBJ2-1
CDR3: CASLFGGGNEQFF
DNA: TGTGCCAGCTTATTCGGTGGGGGCAATGAGCAGTTCTTC

D: NA
size: few
V: TRBV7-8
J: TRBJ2-1
CDR3: CASSPLAGTGNNEQFF
DNA: TGTGCCAGCAGCCCGCTCGCGGGCACAGGGAACAATGAGCAGTTCTTC

D: NA
size: NA
V: TRBV7-8
J: TRBJ1-5
CDR3: CASSRLEGGNQPQHF
DNA: TGTGCCAGCAGCCGACTAGAGGGGGGAAATCAGCCCCAGCATTTT

D: TRBD2
size: few
V: TRBV5-5
J: TRBJ2-3
CDR3: CASSLAPSGKTDTQYF
DNA: TGTGCCAGCAGCTTGGCTCCTAGCGGGAAGACAGATACGCAGTATTTT

D: TRBD2
size: few
V: TRBV7-9
J: TRBJ2-7
CDR3: CASSLEAGLSYEQYF
DNA: TGTGCCAGCAGCTTAGAAGCGGGGTTATCCTACGAGCAGTACTTC

D: NA
size: many
V: TRBV7-3
J: TRBJ2-2
CDR3: CASSLVTGELFF
DNA: TGTGCCAGCAGCTTGGTCACCGGGGAGCTGTTTTTT

D: NA
size: few
V: TRBV9
J: TRBJ1-3
CDR3: CASSVNIGWSGNTIYF
DNA: TGTGCCAGCAGCGTAAATATCGGGTGGTCTGGAAACACCATATATTTT

D: NA
size: many
V: TRBV29-1
J: TRBJ1-2
CDR3: CSVESGSYGYTF
DNA: TGCAGCGTTGAATCCGGGAGCTATGGCTACACCTTC

D: TRBD2
size: NA
V: TRBV9
J: TRBJ2-3
CDR3: CASSVMLAGAVDTQYF
DNA: TGTGCCAGCAGCGTAATGCTAGCGGGAGCGGTAGATACGCAGTATTTT

D: NA
size: many
V: TRBV5-1
J: TRBJ2-1
CDR3: CASSLAFKDAVWNNEQFF
DNA: TGCGCCAGCAGCTTGGCCTTCAAGGATGCGGTGTGGAACAATGAGCAGTTCTTC

D: TRBD1
size: many
V: TRBV20-1
J: TRBJ2-3
CDR3: CSARAGTGSTDTQYF
DNA: TGCAGTGCTAGGGCCGGGACAGGGAGCACAGATACGCAGTATTTT

D: NA
size: many
V: TRBV15
J: TRBJ1-3
CDR3: CATSSVTKGNTIYF
DNA: TGTGCCACCAGCAGTGTAACAAAGGGAAACACCATATATTTT

D: TRBD1
size: few
V: TRBV11-2
J: TRBJ2-1
CDR3: CASSTLGQGSYNEQFF
DNA: TGTGCCAGCAGCACCTTGGGACAGGGTTCCTACAATGAGCAGTTCTTC

D: TRBD1
size: many
V: TRBV5-1
J: TRBJ1-2
CDR3: CASSFGTAANYGYTF
DNA: TGCGCCAGCAGCTTCGGGACAGCTGCTAACTATGGCTACACCTTC

D: NA
size: few
V: TRBV5-1
J: TRBJ1-1
CDR3: CASSLALGVEAFF
DNA: TGCGCCAGCAGCTTGGCCTTGGGAGTAGAAGCTTTCTTT

D: NA
size: NA
V: TRBV6-1
J: TRBJ2-2
CDR3: CASSERGGGKNTGELFF
DNA: TGTGCCAGCAGTGAAAGGGGGGGAGGGAAAAACACCGGGGAGCTGTTTTTT

D: TRBD1
size: many
V: TRBV29-1
J: TRBJ2-5
CDR3: CSVSRGLSGDSVFGETQYF
DNA: TGCAGCGTTTCTCGCGGTTTGAGTGGGGACAGCGTATTCGGAGAGACCCAGTACTTC

D: TRBD1
size: many
V: TRBV20-1
J: TRBJ2-3
CDR3: CSARWTGLDTQYF
DNA: TGCAGTGCTCGATGGACAGGGTTAGATACGCAGTATTTT

D: TRBD1
size: NA
V: TRBV29-1
J: TRBJ2-3
CDR3: CSVRRDRVDTQYF
DNA: TGCAGCGTCCGCCGGGACAGGGTAGATACGCAGTATTTT

D: TRBD1
size: many
V: TRBV7-9
J: TRBJ1-2
CDR3: CASSSRGGHYGYTF
DNA: TGTGCCAGCAGCTCCAGGGGGGGGCACTATGGCTACACCTTC

D: NA
size: NA
V: TRBV5-6
J: TRBJ1-2
CDR3: CASSLGTASLNYGYTF
DNA: TGTGCCAGCAGCTTAGGGACGGCCTCTCTTAACTATGGCTACACCTTC

D: NA
size: many
V: TRBV29-1
J: TRBJ2-2
CDR3: CSVVRVGGGELFF
DNA: TGCAGCGTTGTGCGGGTGGGAGGCGGGGAGCTGTTTTTT

D: TRBD1
size: NA
V: TRBV5-1
J: TRBJ2-5
CDR3: CASSPGQIQETQYF
DNA: TGCGCCAGCAGCCCGGGACAGATACAAGAGACCCAGTACTTC

D: TRBD1
size: many
V: TRBV7-9
J: TRBJ1-1
CDR3: CASSSRQGTEAFF
DNA: TGTGCCAGCAGCTCCCGACAGGGTACTGAAGCTTTCTTT

D: NA
size: many
V: TRBV12-3/TRBV12-4
J: TRBJ1-6
CDR3: CASSSWDYNSPLHF
DNA: TGTGCCAGCAGTTCGTGGGACTATAATTCACCCCTCCACTTT

D: NA
size: many
V: TRBV5-1
J: TRBJ2-1
CDR3: CASSGGHVQFF
DNA: TGCGCCAGCAGTGGTGGACACGTCCAGTTCTTC

D: TRBD1
size: few
V: TRBV20-1
J: TRBJ2-3
CDR3: CSASDRDTDTQYF
DNA: TGCAGTGCTTCAGACAGGGATACAGATACGCAGTATTTT

D: NA
size: many
V: TRBV10-3
J: TRBJ2-3
CDR3: CAISTRGPDLSTDTQYF
DNA: TGTGCCATCAGTACTCGGGGCCCCGATTTGAGCACAGATACGCAGTATTTT

D: TRBD2
size: few
V: TRBV4-2
J: TRBJ2-7
CDR3: CASSPWTSGGYEQYF
DNA: TGTGCCAGCAGCCCCTGGACTAGCGGGGGCTACGAGCAGTACTTC

D: NA
size: many
V: TRBV12-3/TRBV12-4
J: TRBJ1-5
CDR3: CASSPSSFYSNQPQHF
DNA: TGTGCCAGCAGTCCTTCGTCGTTCTATAGCAATCAGCCCCAGCATTTT

D: NA
size: many
V: TRBV5-1
J: TRBJ2-3
CDR3: CASSLATGATDTQYF
DNA: TGCGCCAGCAGCTTGGCCACTGGGGCTACAGATACGCAGTATTTT

D: NA
size: NA
V: TRBV5-6
J: TRBJ2-1
CDR3: CASSFTQGTFYNEQFF
DNA: TGTGCCAGCAGCTTCACACAGGGAACCTTCTACAATGAGCAGTTCTTC

D: NA
size: NA
V: TRBV27
J: TRBJ2-7
CDR3: CASSPLQGNFHEQYF
DNA: TGTGCCAGCAGTCCCTTACAGGGAAATTTCCACGAGCAGTACTTC

D: TRBD1
size: NA
V: TRBV9
J: TRBJ2-7
CDR3: CASSAQGTDYYEQYF
DNA: TGTGCCAGCAGTGCCCAGGGGACAGACTACTACGAGCAGTACTTC

D: NA
size: few
V: TRBV7-9
J: TRBJ2-7
CDR3: CASSLGGIGAEQYF
DNA: TGTGCCAGCAGCTTGGGCGGGATCGGCGCCGAGCAGTACTTC

D: NA
size: NA
V: TRBV29-1
J: TRBJ1-5
CDR3: CSVEVGGGPQHF
DNA: TGCAGCGTTGAAGTCGGGGGGGGTCCCCAGCATTTT

D: TRBD2
size: many
V: TRBV4-1
J: TRBJ2-5
CDR3: CASSQGTAGVWETQYF
DNA: TGCGCCAGCAGCCAAGGAACAGCGGGAGTCTGGGAGACCCAGTACTTC

D: NA
size: NA
V: TRBV28
J: TRBJ2-1
CDR3: CASTFPGKGSYNEQFF
DNA: TGTGCCAGCACCTTTCCGGGGAAGGGTTCCTACAATGAGCAGTTCTTC

D: NA
size: many
V: TRBV29-1
J: TRBJ2-3
CDR3: CSARTPPQDTQYF
DNA: TGCAGCGCCCGGACTCCTCCCCAGGATACGCAGTATTTT

D: TRBD1
size: NA
V: TRBV7-9
J: TRBJ2-5
CDR3: CASSLPGTVGTQYF
DNA: TGTGCCAGCAGTTTACCCGGGACAGTAGGGACCCAGTACTTC

D: NA
size: many
V: TRBV12-3/TRBV12-4
J: TRBJ1-3
CDR3: CASSNIGNTIYF
DNA: TGTGCCAGCAGCAACATAGGAAACACCATATATTTT

D: NA
size: NA
V: TRBV27
J: TRBJ2-1
CDR3: CAGSLAVYNEQFF
DNA: TGTGCCGGCAGTTTGGCGGTATACAATGAGCAGTTCTTC

D: NA
size: many
V: TRBV7-2
J: TRBJ2-3
CDR3: CASSLAAGVDTQYF
DNA: TGTGCCAGCAGCTTAGCGGCAGGGGTAGATACGCAGTATTTT

D: NA
size: NA
V: TRBV7-9
J: TRBJ2-5
CDR3: CASTRRTQYF
DNA: TGTGCCAGCACCAGACGTACCCAGTACTTC

D: TRBD1
size: many
V: TRBV25-1
J: TRBJ2-3
CDR3: CASTGTGSGTDTQYF
DNA: TGTGCCAGCACCGGGACAGGGTCTGGCACAGATACGCAGTATTTT

D: NA
size: many
V: TRBV29-1
J: TRBJ1-3
CDR3: CSVWTSGNTIYF
DNA: TGCAGCGTTTGGACGTCTGGAAACACCATATATTTT

D: NA
size: few
V: TRBV20-1
J: TRBJ2-7
CDR3: CSARDPGKYYEQYF
DNA: TGCAGTGCTAGAGATCCGGGAAAGTACTACGAGCAGTACTTC

D: TRBD2
size: few
V: TRBV12-3/TRBV12-4
J: TRBJ2-1
CDR3: CASRSGRATDEQFF
DNA: TGTGCCAGCAGGAGTGGGAGGGCCACCGATGAGCAGTTCTTC